Listed below are T cell receptor beta chains from one sample, sequenced in a study of vaccination effects on CD4 cells after COVID-19. Measured with immunoSEQ multiplex PCR; TCRdb has only the in-frame clones, and not every one. Of about 24,000 clones in the sample, about three quarters are singletons; the top ten hold roughly 21%. These receptors are not linked to any known antigen. Sequences were derived from CD4+ T cells from PBMCs cultured with HCoV-NL63 spike peptides, sampled after COVID-19 vaccination. These receptor sequences come from a human donor who received a COVID-19 vaccine. The CDR3 runs from the conserved cysteine through the conserved F or W. A D gene is named only where the DNA matches it firmly. Size is omitted from some rows. Given values are once, few, many or a class for expanded clones.

j_gene,v_gene,d_gene,abundance,CDR3aa,CDR3nt
TRBJ1-1,TRBV7-2,TRBD1,few,CASSAGTGADGGTEAFF,TGTGCCAGCAGCGCCGGGACAGGGGCTGACGGGGGCACTGAAGCTTTCTTT
TRBJ2-6,TRBV18,.,.,CASSPLPSSGANVLTF,TGTGCCAGCTCACCCTTACCTTCCTCTGGGGCCAACGTCCTGACTTTC
TRBJ1-5,TRBV7-2,TRBD1,.,CASSARDRGDDQPQHF,TGTGCCAGCAGCGCCCGGGACAGAGGTGACGATCAGCCCCAGCATTTT
TRBJ2-5,TRBV2,.,few,CASNTREKETQYF,TGTGCCAGCAACACAAGGGAAAAAGAGACCCAGTACTTC
TRBJ2-3,TRBV3-1/TRBV3-2,.,.,CASSQGWVTTDTQYF,TGTGCCAGCAGCCAAGGGTGGGTGACCACAGATACGCAGTATTTT
TRBJ2-3,TRBV5-4,.,.,CASSTNTGLGTQYF,TGTGCCAGCAGCACAAATACCGGGCTCGGTACGCAGTATTTT
TRBJ2-7,TRBV5-1,TRBD1,.,CASSLQTGTGGYEQYF,TGCGCCAGCAGCCTTCAAACCGGGACAGGGGGTTACGAGCAGTACTTC
TRBJ1-4,TRBV7-9,.,.,CASTHSKGEKLFF,TGTGCCAGCACGCACTCGAAGGGGGAAAAACTGTTTTTT
TRBJ2-3,TRBV7-9,.,.,CASSRTDWGTDTQYF,TGTGCCAGCAGTAGAACGGACTGGGGCACAGATACGCAGTATTTT
TRBJ2-7,TRBV6-5,.,few,CASSPGRAGYEQYF,TGTGCCAGCAGTCCAGGCAGGGCGGGCTACGAGCAGTACTTC
TRBJ1-2,TRBV28,.,.,CASDTAAGHRLGYTF,TGTGCCAGCGATACCGCCGCCGGGCATCGGTTGGGCTACACCTTC
TRBJ2-1,TRBV7-2,TRBD2,few,CASSLVSGGSLYNEQFF,TGTGCCAGCAGCTTAGTAAGCGGGGGGTCTTTATACAATGAGCAGTTCTTC
TRBJ2-6,TRBV5-1,.,few,CASSLGYSGANVLTF,TGCGCCAGCAGCCTAGGATACTCTGGGGCCAACGTCCTGACTTTC
TRBJ2-6,TRBV4-2,.,.,CASSQSSGANVLTF,TGTGCCAGCAGCCAAAGCTCTGGGGCCAACGTCCTGACTTTC
TRBJ2-1,TRBV9,TRBD2,.,CASSVAGGPIDEQFF,TGTGCCAGCAGCGTAGCGGGGGGGCCGATCGATGAGCAGTTCTTC
TRBJ2-1,TRBV5-6,TRBD2,.,CASSLTSGGSYNEQFF,TGTGCCAGCAGCTTAACTAGCGGGGGTTCCTACAATGAGCAGTTCTTC
TRBJ1-2,TRBV30,.,.,CAWSVTGGGGGYTF,TGTGCCTGGAGTGTAACCGGGGGCGGGGGAGGCTACACCTTC
TRBJ2-7,TRBV7-2,TRBD2,few,CASSLSGGAYSSYEQYF,TGTGCCAGCAGCCTTAGCGGGGGGGCATATAGCTCCTACGAGCAGTACTTC
TRBJ1-1,TRBV12-2,.,.,CASRLTKGTRGTEAFF,TGTGCAAGTCGCTTAACAAAAGGGACCCGGGGAACTGAAGCTTTCTTT
TRBJ2-1,TRBV2,TRBD1,once,CASTKSRGLSYNEQFF,TGTGCCAGTACGAAATCCAGGGGGCTATCCTACAATGAGCAGTTCTTC
TRBJ2-7,TRBV3-1/TRBV3-2,.,many,CASSQADYEQYF,TGTGCCAGCAGCCAAGCGGACTACGAGCAGTACTTC
TRBJ2-7,TRBV6-1,.,.,CASSEAPRSYEQYF,TGTGCCAGCAGTGAAGCGCCCAGGTCCTACGAGCAGTACTTC
TRBJ2-6,TRBV6-5,.,.,CASSYGVAGANVLTF,TGTGCCAGCAGTTACGGGGTGGCTGGGGCCAACGTCCTGACTTTC
TRBJ2-1,TRBV6-5,.,once,CASSYRGNWNEQFF,TGTGCCAGCAGTTACCGGGGGAATTGGAATGAGCAGTTCTTC
TRBJ2-7,TRBV4-1,.,.,CASSPSPTNYEQYF,TGCGCCAGCAGCCCGAGCCCGACTAACTACGAGCAGTACTTC
TRBJ1-1,TRBV2,.,once,CASSAESTEAFF,TGTGCCAGCAGTGCAGAGTCCACTGAAGCTTTCTTT
TRBJ2-7,TRBV30,TRBD2,.,CAWSVSSGVYEQYF,TGTGCCTGGAGTGTTTCCAGCGGGGTGTACGAGCAGTACTTC
TRBJ1-5,TRBV10-1,TRBD1,few,CASSDLFYDREGNQPQHF,TGCGCCAGCAGTGACCTCTTCTACGACAGGGAGGGCAATCAGCCCCAGCATTTT
TRBJ2-7,TRBV11-1,TRBD1,.,CASSAIGTDYEQYF,TGTGCCAGCAGCGCCATAGGGACAGACTACGAGCAGTACTTC
TRBJ1-2,TRBV20-1,.,.,CSASTELYGYTF,TGCAGTGCTAGTACAGAACTCTATGGCTACACCTTC
TRBJ2-5,TRBV5-1,.,.,CASSFGGALGFTAYQETQYF,TGCGCCAGCAGCTTTGGCGGGGCCCTAGGGTTCACGGCGTACCAAGAGACCCAGTACTTC
TRBJ1-2,TRBV6-4,.,.,CASSENGGYTF,TGTGCCAGCAGTGAGAATGGTGGCTACACCTTC